These 3 T cell receptor beta chains originate from one sample sequenced in a study of identical twins (dated by TCRdb to about 2016). Receptor amplification or capture employed 5' RACE. The run used an Illumina HiSeq 2000. TCRdb reprocessing: public reads trimmed at Q25 with fastp, clones called with MiXCR, in-frame beta chains kept. Here each entry gathers all rows of one CDR3 protein and keeps the most common genes and DNA. The sample records about 720,000 distinct CDR3 sequences, 15% to 20% of which are singletons. The ten largest make up under 15% of the sample. This sample also belongs to another study, concerning T cells expressing NK-cell markers.

Sequenced input: PBMCs. The source of these receptors is a young woman in good health.

This clonotype has just a few counts. V and J are TRBV20-1 and TRBJ1-6; D call uncertain. Germline V lookup: CDR1 DFQATT, CDR2 SNEGSKA (reference sequence). With 5 bases removed from V and 0 bases from J, the gap between germline ends came to 8 bases. The CDR3 covers 14 residues. The CDR3: CSAWESSYNSPLHF. The CDR3, as DNA: TGCAGTGCTTGGGAGAGCTCCTATAATTCACCCCTCCACTTT.

The CDR3 loop is CATSDPRTSGLNTGELFF. The CDR3 nucleotides read TGTGCCACCAGTGATCCCCGAACTAGCGGTTTGAACACCGGGGAGCTGTTTTTT. This chain connects TRBV24-1 to TRBJ2-2; TRBD2 matches 8 bases. Unmatched junction bases numbered 9, after V lost 3 bases and J lost 1 base. The CDR3 has 18 amino acids. CDR1 and CDR2 (germline): KGHDR, SFDVKD.

The CDR3 sequence is CASSLSTGGQPQHF. Written as DNA, the CDR3 is TGTGCCAGCAGCTTATCCACAGGGGGACAGCCCCAGCATTTT. The chain links TRBV7-9 to TRBJ1-5, with 8 bases identical to TRBD1. This CDR3 is 14 amino acids long. With 2 bases clipped from V and 7 bases from J, the junction kept 4 bases outside the gene matches. Germline V lookup: CDR1 SEHNR, CDR2 FQNEAQ (reference sequence).